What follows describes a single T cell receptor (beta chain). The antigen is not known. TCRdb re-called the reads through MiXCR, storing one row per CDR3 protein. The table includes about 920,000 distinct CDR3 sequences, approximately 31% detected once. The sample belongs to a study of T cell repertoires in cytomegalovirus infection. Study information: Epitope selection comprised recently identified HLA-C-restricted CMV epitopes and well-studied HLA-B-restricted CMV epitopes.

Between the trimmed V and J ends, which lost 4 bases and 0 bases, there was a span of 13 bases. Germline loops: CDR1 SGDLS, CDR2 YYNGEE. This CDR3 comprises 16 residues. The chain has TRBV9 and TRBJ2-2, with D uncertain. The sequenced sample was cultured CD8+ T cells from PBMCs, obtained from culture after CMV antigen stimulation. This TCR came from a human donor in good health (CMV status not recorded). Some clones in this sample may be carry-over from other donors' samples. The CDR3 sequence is CASSPFGFPNTGELFF. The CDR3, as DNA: TGTGCCAGCAGCCCTTTCGGGTTTCCGAACACCGGGGAGCTGTTTTTT.